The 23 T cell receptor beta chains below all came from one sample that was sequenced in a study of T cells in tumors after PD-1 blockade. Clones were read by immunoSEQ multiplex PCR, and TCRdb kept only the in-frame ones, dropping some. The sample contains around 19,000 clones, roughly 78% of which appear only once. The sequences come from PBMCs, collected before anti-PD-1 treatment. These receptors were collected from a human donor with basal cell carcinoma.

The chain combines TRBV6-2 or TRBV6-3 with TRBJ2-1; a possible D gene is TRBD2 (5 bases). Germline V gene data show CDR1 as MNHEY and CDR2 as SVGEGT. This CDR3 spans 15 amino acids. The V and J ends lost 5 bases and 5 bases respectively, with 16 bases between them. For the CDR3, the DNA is TGTGCCAGCAGTCGTACTAGGCTGATGAACAATGAGCAGTTCTTC. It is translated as CASSRTRLMNNEQFF.

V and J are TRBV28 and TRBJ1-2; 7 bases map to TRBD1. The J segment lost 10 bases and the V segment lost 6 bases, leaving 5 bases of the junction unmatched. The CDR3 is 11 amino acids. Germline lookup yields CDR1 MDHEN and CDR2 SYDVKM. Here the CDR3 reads CASSTTGAYTF. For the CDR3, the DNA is TGTGCCAGCAGCACAACAGGGGCCTACACCTTC.

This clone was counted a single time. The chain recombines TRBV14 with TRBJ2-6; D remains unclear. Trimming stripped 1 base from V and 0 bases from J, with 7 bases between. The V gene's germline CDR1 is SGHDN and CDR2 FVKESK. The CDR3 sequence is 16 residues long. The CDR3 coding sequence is TGTGCCAGCAGCCAAGTGGGGATCTCTGGGGCCAACGTCCTGACTTTC. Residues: CASSQVGISGANVLTF. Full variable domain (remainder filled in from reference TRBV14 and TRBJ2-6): EAGVTQFPSHSVIEKGQTVTLRCDPISGHDNLYWYRRVMGKEIKFLLHFVKESKQDESGMPNNRFLAERTGGTYSTLKVQPAELEDSGVYFCASSQVGISGANVLTFGAGSRLTVL.

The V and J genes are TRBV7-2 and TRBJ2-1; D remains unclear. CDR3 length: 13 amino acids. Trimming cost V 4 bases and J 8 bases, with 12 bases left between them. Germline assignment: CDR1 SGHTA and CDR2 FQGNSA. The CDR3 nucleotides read TGTGCCAGCAGCTCTCAAGTTCCGGATGAGCAGTTCTTC. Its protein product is CASSSQVPDEQFF.

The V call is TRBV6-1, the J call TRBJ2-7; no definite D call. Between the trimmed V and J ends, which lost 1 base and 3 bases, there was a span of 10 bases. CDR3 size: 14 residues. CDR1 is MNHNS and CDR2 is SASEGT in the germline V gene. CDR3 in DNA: TGTGCCAGCAGTGAAGGGCACAAACACTACGAGCAGTACTTC. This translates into CASSEGHKHYEQYF.

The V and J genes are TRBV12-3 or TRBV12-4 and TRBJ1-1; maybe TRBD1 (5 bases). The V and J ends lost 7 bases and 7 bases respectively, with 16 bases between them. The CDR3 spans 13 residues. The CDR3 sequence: CASTRGAILEAFF. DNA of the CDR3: TGTGCCAGCACGAGAGGGGCAATACTTGAAGCTTTCTTT.

CDR3 amino acids: CATSPRNTGELFF. DNA of the CDR3: TGTGCCACCAGCCCCCGCAACACCGGGGAGCTGTTTTTT. The chain couples TRBV15 to TRBJ2-2, with unresolved D. Trimming took off 5 bases at V and 2 bases at J, with 6 bases between the two ends. This CDR3 is built from 13 residues. The germline CDR1 and CDR2 sequences are LNHNV and YYDKDF (reference sequence).

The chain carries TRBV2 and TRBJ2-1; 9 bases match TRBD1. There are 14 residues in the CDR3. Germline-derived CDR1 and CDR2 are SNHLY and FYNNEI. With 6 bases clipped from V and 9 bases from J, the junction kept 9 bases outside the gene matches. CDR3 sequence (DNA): TGTGCCAGCAGGTCACAGGGGGCCTCCAGTGAGCAGTTCTTC. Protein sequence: CASRSQGASSEQFF.

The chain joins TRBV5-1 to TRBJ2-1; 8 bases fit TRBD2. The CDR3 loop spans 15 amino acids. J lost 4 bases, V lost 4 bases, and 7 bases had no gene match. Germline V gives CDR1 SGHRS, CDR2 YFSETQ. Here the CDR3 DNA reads TGCGCCAGCAGCCCTAAGAGCGGGGGATACAATGAGCAGTTCTTC. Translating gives CASSPKSGGYNEQFF.

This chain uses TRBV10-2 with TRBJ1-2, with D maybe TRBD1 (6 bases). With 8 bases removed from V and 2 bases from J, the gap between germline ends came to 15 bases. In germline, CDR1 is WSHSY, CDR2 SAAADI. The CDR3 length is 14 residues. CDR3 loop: CASGRRQENYGYTF. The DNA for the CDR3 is TGCGCCAGCGGTCGACGACAGGAGAACTATGGCTACACCTTC.

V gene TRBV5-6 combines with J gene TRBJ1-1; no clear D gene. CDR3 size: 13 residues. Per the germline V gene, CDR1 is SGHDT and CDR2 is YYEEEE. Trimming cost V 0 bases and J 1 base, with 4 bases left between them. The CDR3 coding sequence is TGTGCCAGCAGCTTGGAGTGGAACACTGAAGCTTTCTTT. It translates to CASSLEWNTEAFF.

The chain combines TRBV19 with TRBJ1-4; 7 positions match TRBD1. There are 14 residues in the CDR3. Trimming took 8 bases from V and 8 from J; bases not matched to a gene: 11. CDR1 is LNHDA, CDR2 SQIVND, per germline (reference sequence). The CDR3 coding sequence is TGTGCCAGTGTGGAGACAGGGTATCGGGAAAAACTGTTTTTT. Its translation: CASVETGYREKLFF.

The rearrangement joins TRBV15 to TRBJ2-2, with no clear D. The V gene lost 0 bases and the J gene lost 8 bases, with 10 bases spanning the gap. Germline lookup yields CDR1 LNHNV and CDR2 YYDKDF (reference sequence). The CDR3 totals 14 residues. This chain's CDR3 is CATSRDSARGELFF. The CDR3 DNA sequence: TGTGCCACCAGCAGAGATTCGGCCCGGGGGGAGCTGTTTTTT.

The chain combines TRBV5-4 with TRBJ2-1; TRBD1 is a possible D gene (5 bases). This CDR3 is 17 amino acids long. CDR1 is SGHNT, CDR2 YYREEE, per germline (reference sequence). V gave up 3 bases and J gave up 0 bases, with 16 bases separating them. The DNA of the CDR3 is TGTGCCAGCAGCTCCGGATTAGGGGTTAGCTCCTACAATGAGCAGTTCTTC. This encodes CASSSGLGVSSYNEQFF.

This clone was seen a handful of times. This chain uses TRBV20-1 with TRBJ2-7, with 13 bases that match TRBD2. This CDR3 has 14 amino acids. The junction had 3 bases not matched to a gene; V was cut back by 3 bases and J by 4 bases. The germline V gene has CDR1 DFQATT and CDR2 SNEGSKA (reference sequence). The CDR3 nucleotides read TGCAGTGCTAGTAAACTAGCGGGAGGGTACGAGCAGTACTTC. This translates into CSASKLAGGYEQYF.

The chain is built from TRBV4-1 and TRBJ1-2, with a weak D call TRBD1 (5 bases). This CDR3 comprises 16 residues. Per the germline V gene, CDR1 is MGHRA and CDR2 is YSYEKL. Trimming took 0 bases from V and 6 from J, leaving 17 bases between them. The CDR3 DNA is TGCGCCAGCAGCCAAGAACCGGGGCAGGGTGGGGATGGCTACACCTTC. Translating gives CASSQEPGQGGDGYTF.

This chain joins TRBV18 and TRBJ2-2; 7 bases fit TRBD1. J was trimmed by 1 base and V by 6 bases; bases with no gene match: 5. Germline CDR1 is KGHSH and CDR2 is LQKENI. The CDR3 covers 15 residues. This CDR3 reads CASSYGQVNTGELFF. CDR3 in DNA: TGTGCCAGCTCGTATGGACAGGTGAACACCGGGGAGCTGTTTTTT.

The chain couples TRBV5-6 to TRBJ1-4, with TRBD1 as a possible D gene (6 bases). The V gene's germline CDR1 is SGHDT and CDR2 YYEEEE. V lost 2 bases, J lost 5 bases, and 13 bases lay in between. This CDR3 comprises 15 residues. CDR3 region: CASSLPGTRNEKLFF. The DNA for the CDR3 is TGTGCCAGCAGCTTACCCGGGACAAGGAATGAAAAACTGTTTTTT.

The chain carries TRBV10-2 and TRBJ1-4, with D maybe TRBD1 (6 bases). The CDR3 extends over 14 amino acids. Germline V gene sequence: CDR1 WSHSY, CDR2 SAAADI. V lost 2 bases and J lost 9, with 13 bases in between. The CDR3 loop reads CASSEAGDVKKLFF. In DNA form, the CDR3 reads TGCGCCAGCAGTGAGGCAGGGGATGTTAAAAAACTGTTTTTT.

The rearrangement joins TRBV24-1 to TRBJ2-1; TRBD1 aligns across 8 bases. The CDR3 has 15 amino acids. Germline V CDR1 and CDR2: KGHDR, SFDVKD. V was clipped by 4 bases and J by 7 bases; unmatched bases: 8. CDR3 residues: CATSDPGGRVNEQFF. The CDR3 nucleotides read TGTGCCACCAGTGACCCAGGGGGCAGGGTAAATGAGCAGTTCTTC.

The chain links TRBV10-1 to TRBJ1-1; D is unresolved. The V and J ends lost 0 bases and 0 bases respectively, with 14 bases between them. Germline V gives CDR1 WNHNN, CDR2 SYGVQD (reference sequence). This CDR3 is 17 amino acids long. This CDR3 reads CASSESAGMGMNTEAFF. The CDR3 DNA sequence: TGCGCCAGCAGTGAGTCAGCCGGGATGGGCATGAACACTGAAGCTTTCTTT.

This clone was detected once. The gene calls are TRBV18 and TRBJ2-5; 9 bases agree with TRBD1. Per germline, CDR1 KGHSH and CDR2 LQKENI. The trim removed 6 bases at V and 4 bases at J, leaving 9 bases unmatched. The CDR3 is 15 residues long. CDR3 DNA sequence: TGTGCCAGCTCTCAAGGGACAGGGACGGGAGAGACCCAGTACTTC. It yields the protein CASSQGTGTGETQYF.

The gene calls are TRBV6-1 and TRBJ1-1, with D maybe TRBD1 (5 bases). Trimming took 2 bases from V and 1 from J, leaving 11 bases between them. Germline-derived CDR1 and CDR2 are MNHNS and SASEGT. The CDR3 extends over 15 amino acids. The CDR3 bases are TGTGCCAGCAGTGAAAGTGGGACGCAGAACACTGAAGCTTTCTTT. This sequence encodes CASSESGTQNTEAFF.